The 19 T cell receptor beta chains presented below share a single source sample, sequenced in a study of molecular identifiers for immune sequencing clone quantification. TCRdb called the PCR reads again in MiXCR, with one record for every CDR3 protein. The data show under 800,000 distinct CDR3 sequences, 25% seen once. The sequencing sample was made of naive CD8+ T cells from blood, with Jurkat cell RNA spiked in. Subset: FACS-sorted CD8+CD4-CCR7+CD45RA+ naive T cells. The receptor set was obtained from a human donor in good health. Some libraries in this study had Jurkat cell RNA spiked in.

This clonotype was observed at least ten times. This rearrangement joins TRBV19 to TRBJ2-7, with unresolved D. Germline-derived CDR1 and CDR2 are LNHDA and SQIVND (reference sequence). The CDR3 runs 12 residues. The V gene lost 5 bases and the J gene lost 3 bases, with 8 bases spanning the gap. DNA for the CDR3: TGTGCCAGTAGTGCAAACAGCTACGAGCAGTACTTC. It is translated as CASSANSYEQYF.

There are many counts of this clonotype. The V gene is TRBV5-4, the J gene TRBJ2-3, with D tentatively TRBD2 (6 bases). Germline CDR1 is SGHNT and CDR2 is YYREEE (reference sequence). This CDR3 is built from 14 residues. V was pared by 3 bases and J by 1 base, with 9 bases between. CDR3 loop: CASSSGLRTDTQYF. CDR3 in DNA: TGTGCCAGCAGCTCGGGACTCCGCACAGATACGCAGTATTTT.

Turning to this clonotype: A much larger clone differs from this one at a single base, so this may be a read error. V and J are TRBV4-3 and TRBJ2-5; 7 bases are shared with TRBD2. This CDR3 has 14 residues. Germline V gene sequence: CDR1 LGHNA, CDR2 YSLEER. Trimming cost V 1 base and J 9 bases; bases outside gene matches: 8. CDR3 bases: TGCGCCAGCAGCCAAGGACGGCGGGGGAGGGCCCAGTACTTC. As protein: CASSQGRRGRAQYF.

This clonotype has a count of ten or more. This chain joins TRBV6-2 or TRBV6-3 and TRBJ2-2; TRBD2 aligns across 15 bases. Trimming took 6 bases from V and 4 from J; bases not matched to a gene: 3. The CDR3 totals 16 residues. Germline V lookup: CDR1 MNHEY, CDR2 SVGEGT. The CDR3 region is CASRGLAGGVTGELFF. The CDR3 DNA follows: TGTGCCAGCAGAGGACTAGCGGGAGGGGTCACCGGGGAGCTGTTTTTT.

The V and J genes are TRBV21-1 and TRBJ1-6; no check of the table's D call, TRBD1, against the DNA was made. TRBV21-1 is labeled a pseudogene. The CDR3 loop spans 15 amino acids. The CDR3 bases are TGTGCCACCAGCAAGGGGTACCCCCCAAATTCACCCCTCCACTTT. Protein sequence: CATSKGYPPNSPLHF.

This clonotype was seen only a few times. The V call is TRBV12-3 or TRBV12-4, the J call TRBJ2-5, with TRBD1 matching 7 bases. The V and J ends lost 6 bases and 5 bases, in that order; junction bases with no gene match: 12. The length of the CDR3 is 15 residues. The CDR3, as DNA: TGTGCCAGCAGCCCCGCCACAGGGGTGAAGGAGACCCAGTACTTC. The encoded protein is CASSPATGVKETQYF.

This clonotype turned up a few times. The J gene is TRBJ1-4, the V gene TRBV19; the D is unclear. Looked up from germline, CDR1 is LNHDA and CDR2 is SQIVND (reference sequence). Deletions cut 2 bases from V and 8 bases from J, with 6 bases between. The CDR3 length is 12 residues. CDR3 residues: CASSIMQEKLFF. CDR3 sequence (DNA): TGTGCCAGTAGTATAATGCAAGAAAAACTGTTTTTT.

The rearrangement uses TRBV19 and TRBJ2-5, with 7 bases identical to TRBD1. The CDR3 has 16 residues. The J segment lost 5 bases and the V segment lost 5 bases, leaving 14 bases of the junction unmatched. Germline V lookup: CDR1 LNHDA, CDR2 SQIVND (reference sequence). Here the CDR3 reads CASSWDSQPPRETQYF. The CDR3 DNA follows: TGTGCCAGTAGTTGGGACAGCCAGCCCCCGAGGGAGACCCAGTACTTC.

Concerning this clonotype: Germline and junction disagree at one end, which may indicate a read error. The chain is built from TRBV11-2 and TRBJ2-5, with D unclear. In germline, CDR1 is SGHAT, CDR2 FQNNGV. The CDR3 runs to 16 residues. The CDR3 DNA is TGTGCCAGCAGCTCCTGGCGGAGTGATCCCCCAGAGACCCAGCACTTC. The encoded protein is CASSSWRSDPPETQHF. Full variable domain (missing parts from reference TRBV11-2 and TRBJ2-5): EAGVAQSPRYKIIEKRQSVAFWCNPISGHATLYWYQQILGQGPKLLIQFQNNGVVDDSQLPKDRFSAERLKGVDSTLKIQPAKLEDSAVYLCASSSWRSDPPETQHFGPGTRLLVL.

This clonotype was seen at least ten times. The chain joins TRBV5-4 to TRBJ2-5; no definite D call. V lost 0 bases and J lost 5, with 11 bases in between. CDR3 size: 14 residues. Germline values: CDR1 SGHNT, CDR2 YYREEE (reference sequence). The CDR3 loop is CASSLGESPETQYF. The CDR3 coding sequence is TGTGCCAGCAGCTTGGGCGAGTCCCCCGAGACCCAGTACTTC.

Worth noting for this clonotype: This may come from a read error, since a much larger clone is one base off. This rearrangement joins TRBV4-1 to TRBJ2-5; D perhaps matches TRBD2 (5 bases). The CDR3 loop spans 15 amino acids. The V gene's germline CDR1 is MGHRA and CDR2 YSYEKL. V lost 0 bases and J lost 5, with 13 bases in between. CDR3 sequence reads: CASSQEAITGETQYF. In DNA, the CDR3 is TGCGCCAGCAGCCAAGAGGCGATCACGGGGGAGACCCAGTACTTC.

This clonotype was seen repeatedly, ten times or more. The chain carries TRBV19 and TRBJ1-5; D possibly corresponds to TRBD1 (5 bases). Trimming removed 5 bases at V and 2 bases at J, with 19 bases between. The germline gives CDR1 LNHDA, CDR2 SQIVND (reference sequence). The CDR3 length is 17 residues. CDR3 bases: TGTGCCAGTAGTTTACCGGGACCCCCAGTTCGCAATCAGCCCCAGCATTTT. This gives the protein CASSLPGPPVRNQPQHF.

V gene TRBV12-3 or TRBV12-4 combines with J gene TRBJ1-1; D is perhaps TRBD1 (5 bases). V shed 5 bases and J shed 4 bases, with 14 bases lying between them. CDR3 length: 14 amino acids. CDR3 DNA: TGTGCCAGCAGTGGGGTGGGCCAGGGCACTGAAGCTTTCTTT. Translated, it gives CASSGVGQGTEAFF.

The chain links TRBV13 to TRBJ2-1; D is uncertain. Per germline, CDR1 PRHDT and CDR2 FYEKMQ (reference sequence). The ends were cut back, 1 base at V and 13 bases at J, with 11 bases in the middle. The length of the CDR3 is 12 residues. Written as DNA, the CDR3 is TGTGCCAGCAGCTTAGCCGGCCGAACCCAGTTCTTC. As protein: CASSLAGRTQFF.

Note on this clonotype: This may stem from a read error, because a much larger clone lies one nucleotide away. This chain links TRBV3-1 with TRBJ1-5, with 7 bases matching TRBD1. Germline-derived CDR1 and CDR2 are LGHDT and YNNKEL (reference sequence). This CDR3 region has 16 residues. The DNA of the CDR3 is TGTGCCAGCAGCCAAGGACAGGGAGGTAGCAATCAGCCCCAGCAATTT. This gives the protein CASSQGQGGSNQPQQF.

Only a few counts were recorded for this clonotype. The gene calls are TRBV6-2 or TRBV6-3 and TRBJ1-5; D possibly corresponds to TRBD1 (6 bases). The germline V gene has CDR1 MNHEY and CDR2 SVGEGT. V lost 2 bases, J lost 5 bases, and 16 bases lay in between. This CDR3 is 16 amino acids long. The CDR3 protein is CASSYRGALLHQPQHF. The CDR3 nucleotides are TGTGCCAGCAGTTACCGGGGGGCCCTACTCCATCAGCCCCAGCATTTT.

The table lists this clonotype with a few counts. This sequence joins TRBV12-3 or TRBV12-4 and TRBJ2-5; D gene unclear. The ends were cut back, 7 bases at V and 0 bases at J, with 12 bases in the middle. This CDR3 has 14 residues. The CDR3 sequence is CASTFRLNQETQYF. In DNA, the CDR3 is TGTGCCAGCACCTTCCGCCTTAACCAAGAGACCCAGTACTTC.

V usage is TRBV5-1 and J usage is TRBJ2-3, with 11 bases aligning to TRBD2. Unmatched junction bases numbered 11, after V lost 2 bases and J lost 9 bases. The CDR3 loop spans 16 amino acids. Per the germline V gene, CDR1 is SGHRS and CDR2 is YFSETQ. CDR3 DNA: TGCGCCAGCAGCTTAAGACTAGCGGGACCGGGGAGGACGCAGTATTTT. Translation: CASSLRLAGPGRTQYF.

The chain recombines TRBV6-6 with TRBJ2-1; D gene uncertain. CDR1 is MNHNY and CDR2 is SVGAGI in the germline V gene (reference sequence). The CDR3 sequence is 13 residues long. Trimming cost V 6 bases and J 10 bases, with 16 bases left between them. CDR3 protein: CASRYPPGKEQFF. The CDR3 DNA follows: TGTGCCAGCAGGTATCCCCCGGGCAAAGAGCAGTTCTTC.